Presented here are 9 T cell receptor beta chains from one specimen sequenced in a study of T cells in Graves' hyperthyroidism and ophthalmopathy. RNA transcripts provided the source from which TCR beta CDR3 regions were amplified. First-round RT-PCR of the TCR CDR3 relied on the HTBI primer set. TCRdb processed the multiplex PCR reads anew with MiXCR; each CDR3 protein has one entry. The repertoire holds fewer than 650,000 distinct CDR3 sequences, with over 35% as singletons. Sequencing was done on a sample of peripheral blood or thyroid tissue (not recorded which). The receptors derive from an adult woman with Graves' disease, either hyperthyroidism or ophthalmopathy (not recorded which).

This chain uses TRBV20-1 with TRBJ1-2; TRBD1 is a possible D gene (6 bases). The CDR3 has 17 residues. Per germline, CDR1 DFQATT and CDR2 SNEGSKA (reference sequence). Trimming left V 1 base short and J 6 bases short, with 24 bases between. The CDR3 DNA is TGCAGTGCTAGAGTCGGGGGCGGGAACACCGGGGACGATGGCTACACCTTC. It specifies CSARVGGGNTGDDGYTF.

The V and J genes are TRBV10-3 and TRBJ1-2; weak D call: TRBD1 (5 bases). This CDR3 spans 14 amino acids. The V end lost 3 bases, the J end lost 8 bases, and 16 bases lay between the germline ends. CDR1 is ENHRY, CDR2 SYGVKD, per germline. CDR3: CAISETGLIGGYTF. The CDR3 DNA follows: TGTGCCATCAGTGAAACGGGACTTATCGGAGGCTACACCTTC.

In regard to this clonotype: Lacking the conserved final phenylalanine or tryptophan, this CDR3 likely reflects a read error. This chain uses TRBV29-1 with TRBJ2-7; D gene ambiguous. V shed 4 bases and J shed 1 base, with 5 bases lying between them. Germline V lookup: CDR1 SQVTM, CDR2 ANQGSEA. This CDR3 spans 11 amino acids. In nucleotides, the CDR3 is TGCAGCGTTGGGCGGTCCTACGAGCAGTACCTC. This codes for CSVGRSYEQYL.

This clonotype was counted between two and nine times. This CDR3 reads CASSETYTGELFF. The CDR3 DNA follows: TGTGCCAGCAGTGAAACATACACCGGGGAGCTGTTTTTT. The chain links TRBV2 to TRBJ2-2; D is uncertain. The CDR3 covers 13 residues. V was cut by 2 bases and J by 3 bases, with 4 bases left in between. Germline CDR1 and CDR2: SNHLY and FYNNEI.

The rearrangement links TRBV29-1 to TRBJ1-6, with TRBD1 as a possible D gene (6 bases). In germline, CDR1 is SQVTM, CDR2 ANQGSEA. V shed 7 bases and J shed 9 bases, with 19 bases lying between them. The CDR3 has 14 amino acids. CDR3 in DNA: TGCAGCGCCCAAGTGGGGGCCAGGGGTTCACCCCTCCACTTT. Translating gives CSAQVGARGSPLHF.

On this clonotype itself: This clone may be a read error of a much larger clone one base away. The chain links TRBV20-1 to TRBJ1-4, with no clear D. The germline V gene encodes CDR1 DFQATT and CDR2 SNEGSKA (reference sequence). Between the trimmed V and J ends, which lost 5 bases and 9 bases, there was a span of 19 bases. The CDR3 runs 14 residues. This chain's CDR3 is CSAVLPRINKKLFF. The CDR3 bases are TGCAGTGCTGTATTACCACGAATAAATAAAAAACTGTTTTTT.

The chain combines TRBV11-2 with TRBJ2-6; 11 bases are shared with TRBD1. The junction had 9 bases not matched to a gene; V was cut back by 5 bases and J by 0 bases. The CDR3 extends over 19 amino acids. The germline V gene encodes CDR1 SGHAT and CDR2 FQNNGV. This CDR3 is CASSTTGQGGTSGANVLTF. In DNA, the CDR3 is TGTGCCAGCAGCACAACGGGACAGGGGGGTACCTCTGGGGCCAACGTCCTGACTTTC.

In this sample, this clonotype turned up once. This rearrangement joins TRBV25-1 to TRBJ1-2, with 8 bases aligning to TRBD1. CDR1 MGHDK and CDR2 SYGVNS come from the germline V gene. The CDR3 totals 14 residues. V shed 2 bases and J 5 bases; nucleotides not matched to a gene: 4. CDR3 sequence reads: CASSEGQGTYGYTF. CDR3 coding DNA: TGTGCCAGCAGTGAAGGACAGGGCACATATGGCTACACCTTC.

This clonotype showed up many times. The V and J genes are TRBV28 and TRBJ2-5; weak D call: TRBD1 (5 bases). This CDR3 has 14 residues. Trimming stripped 4 bases from V and 5 bases from J, with 14 bases between. In germline, CDR1 is MDHEN, CDR2 SYDVKM. The CDR3 sequence is CASSSATGAETQYF. The DNA of the CDR3 is TGTGCCAGCAGTTCAGCGACTGGGGCCGAGACCCAGTACTTC.